This T cell receptor beta chain is drawn from a study of T cell clonotyping in hematopoietic cell transplantation. With respect to this clone: The target antigen is unknown.

Study outcomes and limitations: Recipient TCR diversity dropped after transplant; expanded clonotypes rose from day 30 to 180.

This CDR3 has 12 residues. The V and J ends lost 3 bases and 7 bases respectively, with 7 bases between them. Germline assignment: CDR1 MDHEN and CDR2 SYDVKM. Measured with immunoSEQ multiplex PCR; TCRdb has only the in-frame clones, and not every one. The table has approximately 11,000 clones, 80% to 95% seen once. This clonotype was obtained from a woman between 45 and 60 years old in good health. Some clones in this sample may be carry-over from other donors' samples. The rearrangement uses TRBV28 and TRBJ1-5; D remains ambiguous. Sequenced: peripheral blood mononuclear cells. The CDR3 loop reads CASSLRLQPQHF. CDR3 nucleotides: TGTGCCAGCAGTTTGCGGTTGCAGCCCCAGCATTTT.